Reported below is one TCR beta chain. The record originates from a study of blood T cell repertoires in COVID-19. Study-wide context: Collection of acute and convalescent COVID-19 samples took place in the United States, Italy and Spain. Sources were T cells, B-cell-depleted T cells, or PBMCs; the material itself was cDNA or gDNA.

Germline assignment: CDR1 MDHEN and CDR2 SYDVKM. Trimming removed 3 bases from V and 6 bases from J, with 9 bases in between. This CDR3 contains 12 residues. In the original workflow: Estimates of nucleated cell counts were drawn from the amplification of reference gene primers. Here immunoSEQ multiplex PCR was the method, and the copy in TCRdb shows in-frame clones only, minus some. That table supplies the V and J calls and clone size; D and trimming were determined from the DNA. This table holds roughly 320,000 clones, around nine tenths found once. This clonotype was obtained from a man between 65 and 85 years old with acute or convalescent COVID-19. This chain joins TRBV28 and TRBJ2-7; D might be TRBD1 (5 bases). Material: peripheral blood. The CDR3 DNA reads as TGTGCCAGCAGTTTCAGGGTGGGCGAGCAGTACTTC. Translation gives CASSFRVGEQYF.